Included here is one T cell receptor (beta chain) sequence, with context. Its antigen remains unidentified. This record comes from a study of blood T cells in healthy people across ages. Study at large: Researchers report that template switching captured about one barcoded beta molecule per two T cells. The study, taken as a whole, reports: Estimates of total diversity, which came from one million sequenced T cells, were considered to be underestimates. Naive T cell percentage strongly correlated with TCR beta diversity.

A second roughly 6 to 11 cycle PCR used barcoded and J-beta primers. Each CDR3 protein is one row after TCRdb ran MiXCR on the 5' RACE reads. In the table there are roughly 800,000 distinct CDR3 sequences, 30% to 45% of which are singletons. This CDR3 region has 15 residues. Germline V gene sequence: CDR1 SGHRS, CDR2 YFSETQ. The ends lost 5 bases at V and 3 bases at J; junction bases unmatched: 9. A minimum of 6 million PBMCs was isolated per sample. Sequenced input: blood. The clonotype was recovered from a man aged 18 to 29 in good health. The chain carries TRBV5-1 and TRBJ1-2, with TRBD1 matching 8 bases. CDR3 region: CASRPDRGTYYGYTF. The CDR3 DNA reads TGCGCCAGCAGGCCTGACAGGGGAACCTACTATGGCTACACCTTC.